These 6 T cell receptor beta chains were sequenced from one sample in a study of shared clonotypes between healthy human individuals (TCRdb year 2020). The method was the immunoSEQ multiplex PCR assay. Here the immuneACCESS table is served through TCRdb, limited to in-frame sequences with V and J called. Missing clones are a known gap in these copies; in checked studies unresolved V genes cover under half, and the rest lacks a known reason. The sample contains about 600,000 clones, around 97% of them found a single time. Clones ranked in the top ten supply roughly 0.055% of the sample. Source material: naive CD4+ T cells sorted from blood. According to the study, the label for this sample's cell subset or site signals: CD45RA+ positively selected. All receptors derive from a woman aged 25 to 39 in good health.

This chain connects TRBV18 to TRBJ2-1, with TRBD1 matching 7 bases. The germline V gene encodes CDR1 KGHSH and CDR2 LQKENI. CDR3 size: 13 residues. J gave up 10 bases and V 2 bases, and 5 bases lay outside the gene matches. Here the CDR3 reads CASSPEGQREQFF. The CDR3 bases are TGTGCCAGCTCACCAGAGGGACAGCGGGAGCAGTTCTTC.

CDR3 loop: CASSQDGGGNQPQHF. CDR3 sequence (DNA): TGTGCCAGCAGCCAAGACGGAGGGGGCAATCAGCCCCAGCATTTT. The V and J genes are TRBV4-2 and TRBJ1-5; maybe TRBD1 (5 bases). With 0 bases removed from V and 2 bases from J, the gap between germline ends came to 8 bases. The CDR3 extends over 15 amino acids. Germline values: CDR1 LGHNA, CDR2 YNFKEQ.

The rearrangement joins TRBV5-1 to TRBJ2-3, with 7 nucleotides matching TRBD2. Trimming at V came to 0 bases and at J to 6 bases, leaving 10 bases not matched to a gene. Germline loops: CDR1 SGHRS, CDR2 YFSETQ. The CDR3 sequence is 16 residues long. The CDR3 coding sequence is TGCGCCAGCAGCTTGGGAGGACTAGGCCCAGGTGATACGCAGTATTTT. This gives the protein CASSLGGLGPGDTQYF.

The CDR3 region is CASTAGQHTSNEQFF. The CDR3 DNA sequence: TGTGCCAGCACCGCGGGACAGCATACATCCAATGAGCAGTTCTTC. The chain recombines TRBV28 with TRBJ2-1; D is perhaps TRBD1 (7 bases). Germline values: CDR1 MDHEN, CDR2 SYDVKM. This CDR3 comprises 15 residues. V lost 7 bases to trimming and J lost 6 bases, with 19 bases between them.

The J gene is TRBJ2-5, the V gene TRBV20-1, with D perhaps TRBD1 (7 bases). The DNA matches TRBJ2-7 better at its end, which makes the J call doubtful. CDR3 length equals 11 residues. The germline V gene encodes CDR1 DFQATT and CDR2 SNEGSKA (reference sequence). CDR3 DNA: TGCAGTGCTCAGGGGGGATACGAGCAGTACTTC. Translation gives CSAQGGYEQYF.

This chain joins TRBV5-1 and TRBJ1-1, with D unresolved. The germline CDR1 and CDR2 sequences are SGHRS and YFSETQ. This CDR3 has 14 residues. V gave up 6 bases and J gave up 3 bases, with 15 bases separating them. In nucleotides, the CDR3 is TGCGCCAGCACCAAACTCCAGAGGGACACTGAAGCTTTCTTT. Translating it yields CASTKLQRDTEAFF.